This paragraph reports one TCR beta chain. Antigen unknown. Trimming took off 3 bases at V and 4 bases at J, with 9 bases between the two ends. Germline V gene sequence: CDR1 MNHNS, CDR2 SASEGT. The CDR3 has 13 residues. The sample belongs to a study of shared clonotypes between healthy human individuals. Findings and limits, study-wide: On the whole, naive subsets had larger estimated richness than memory subsets had. Clonotype sharing among donors was expected to depend on sequencing depth.

Those who donated were healthy HIV-negative adults, with no recent acute infections or vaccinations reported. Authors' data handling: Junction-only sequences produced by ImmunoSEQ had no quality scores, so filtering differed. Measured with immunoSEQ multiplex PCR; TCRdb has only the in-frame clones, and not every one. That table gives V, J and clone size, and the DNA gave D and trimming. Of under 2,500,000 clones in the sample, nearly 97% were seen once. The rearrangement uses TRBV6-1 and TRBJ1-2; no clear D. The source material was naive CD4+ T cells sorted from blood. Indicated subset: CD45RA+ positively selected. The TCR was taken from a young man in good health. The CDR3 coding sequence is TGTGCCAGCAGTGAGCAGAGAGCCTATGGCTACACCTTC. As protein: CASSEQRAYGYTF.